The rows below give T cell receptor beta chains drawn from one sample of a study of blood T cells in healthy people across ages. TCRdb called the 5' RACE reads again in MiXCR, with one record for every CDR3 protein. The data hold some 640,000 distinct CDR3 sequences, with around 49% observed a single time. Sequencing used blood. Receptors originate from a woman in her sixties in good health. CDR3s include the opening cysteine and the closing phenylalanine or tryptophan. The D gene is left open where the match is weak. Clone size appears in some rows only: once, few, many, or a class for an expanded clone.

clone_size: -; j_call: TRBJ1-1; v_call: TRBV7-2; d_call: TRBD1; cdr3_nt: TGTGCCAGCAGGCTTAGGGATACGGGCAGGGGGCGTGAAGCTTTCTTT; cdr3_aa: CASRLRDTGRGREAFF
clone_size: few; j_call: TRBJ2-4; v_call: TRBV11-3; d_call: TRBD2; cdr3_nt: TGTGCCAGCAGCTTAGGGGCGGGAGAGCTAGACATTCAGTACTTC; cdr3_aa: CASSLGAGELDIQYF
clone_size: few; j_call: TRBJ2-3; v_call: TRBV6-6; d_call: -; cdr3_nt: TGTGCCAGCTGGAGGACTGTACCCACAGATACGCAGTATTTT; cdr3_aa: CASWRTVPTDTQYF
clone_size: -; j_call: TRBJ1-1; v_call: TRBV24-1; d_call: -; cdr3_nt: TGTGCCACCAGTGACTCGGGGCGCACTGAAGCTTTCTTT; cdr3_aa: CATSDSGRTEAFF
clone_size: -; j_call: TRBJ2-2; v_call: TRBV4-3; d_call: TRBD2; cdr3_nt: TGCGCCAGCAGCCAAGGGTACCTAGCGGGTAAAACCGGGGAGCTGTTTTTT; cdr3_aa: CASSQGYLAGKTGELFF
clone_size: few; j_call: TRBJ2-5; v_call: TRBV7-2; d_call: TRBD2; cdr3_nt: TGTGCCAGCAGTCCCCGGGCTAGCGGGAGCGGTCTCCAAGAGACCCAGTACTTC; cdr3_aa: CASSPRASGSGLQETQYF
clone_size: -; j_call: TRBJ2-1; v_call: TRBV15; d_call: TRBD2; cdr3_nt: TGTGCCACCAGCAGAGATCGGGGTGCGGGAGGGAGAAATGAGCAGTTCTTC; cdr3_aa: CATSRDRGAGGRNEQFF
clone_size: -; j_call: TRBJ1-4; v_call: TRBV6-1; d_call: -; cdr3_nt: TGTGCCAGCAGTGATCGGGGGTGGGGAGAGGAAAAACTGTTTTTT; cdr3_aa: CASSDRGWGEEKLFF
clone_size: many; j_call: TRBJ2-7; v_call: TRBV3-1; d_call: TRBD2; cdr3_nt: TGTGCCAGCAGCAGTAGCGGGAGTGGGCACTACGAGCAGTACTTC; cdr3_aa: CASSSSGSGHYEQYF
clone_size: -; j_call: TRBJ2-7; v_call: TRBV7-2; d_call: TRBD1; cdr3_nt: TGTGCCAGCAGCTTAGAAAGGGACAGGTACGAGCAGTACTTC; cdr3_aa: CASSLERDRYEQYF
clone_size: -; j_call: TRBJ1-3; v_call: TRBV20-1; d_call: -; cdr3_nt: TGCAGTGCTAGAGATACGAGACGCAGCCTCTCTGGAAACACCATATATTTT; cdr3_aa: CSARDTRRSLSGNTIYF
clone_size: -; j_call: TRBJ2-1; v_call: TRBV11-2; d_call: TRBD1; cdr3_nt: TGTGCCAGCAGCTTAGTTTCGACAGGGTCTATCAGCAATGAGCAGTTCTTC; cdr3_aa: CASSLVSTGSISNEQFF
clone_size: -; j_call: TRBJ2-2; v_call: TRBV7-6; d_call: -; cdr3_nt: TGTGCCAGCAGCCCAAGCGCGAACACCGGGGAGCTGTTTTTT; cdr3_aa: CASSPSANTGELFF
clone_size: -; j_call: TRBJ2-7; v_call: TRBV18; d_call: -; cdr3_nt: TGTGCCAGCTCACCACCGCTGGGAACCTACGAGCAGTACTTC; cdr3_aa: CASSPPLGTYEQYF
clone_size: few; j_call: TRBJ2-3; v_call: TRBV4-3; d_call: -; cdr3_nt: TGCGCCAGCAGCCAAGACTACAGGGTGACGCAGTATTTT; cdr3_aa: CASSQDYRVTQYF
clone_size: -; j_call: TRBJ2-7; v_call: TRBV14; d_call: -; cdr3_nt: TGTGCCAGCAGCCAAACCAACAGGGCGTCCCACGAGCAGTACTTC; cdr3_aa: CASSQTNRASHEQYF
clone_size: few; j_call: TRBJ2-1; v_call: TRBV24-1; d_call: -; cdr3_nt: TGTGCCACCAGTGAAAAGGTGGGCTCCTACAATGAGCAGTTCTTC; cdr3_aa: CATSEKVGSYNEQFF
clone_size: -; j_call: TRBJ1-2; v_call: TRBV5-1; d_call: TRBD1; cdr3_nt: TGCGCCAGCAGCATCCCGGGACAGGGAGCTCTTGGCTACACCTTC; cdr3_aa: CASSIPGQGALGYTF
clone_size: -; j_call: TRBJ2-5; v_call: TRBV9; d_call: -; cdr3_nt: TGTGCCAGCAGCGTAGGGGCTGATCCCAAAGAGACCCAGTACTTC; cdr3_aa: CASSVGADPKETQYF
clone_size: -; j_call: TRBJ2-7; v_call: TRBV29-1; d_call: TRBD2; cdr3_nt: TGCAGCGTTGAAGAAGGGCGGGGGGGATACAATGAGCAGTACTTC; cdr3_aa: CSVEEGRGGYNEQYF
clone_size: once; j_call: TRBJ2-7; v_call: TRBV2; d_call: TRBD1; cdr3_nt: TGTGCCAGCAGTGAAGGGTGGGGGACAGGGAAGTCCTACGAGCAGTACTTC; cdr3_aa: CASSEGWGTGKSYEQYF
clone_size: -; j_call: TRBJ2-7; v_call: TRBV30; d_call: -; cdr3_nt: TGTGCCTGGAGTGTACAGCACGAGCAGTACTTC; cdr3_aa: CAWSVQHEQYF
clone_size: -; j_call: TRBJ2-5; v_call: TRBV7-2; d_call: TRBD2; cdr3_nt: TGTGCCAGCAGCGTAGGGGATCTAGCGGGAGTCCAAGAGACCCAGTACTTC; cdr3_aa: CASSVGDLAGVQETQYF
clone_size: -; j_call: TRBJ2-7; v_call: TRBV29-1; d_call: -; cdr3_nt: TGCAGCGTTGAACCAGGCCTCGGCTCCTACGAGCAGTACTTC; cdr3_aa: CSVEPGLGSYEQYF
clone_size: -; j_call: TRBJ2-7; v_call: TRBV20-1; d_call: -; cdr3_nt: TGCAGTGCTGATAGTCGACAGAACTCCTACGAGCAGTACTTC; cdr3_aa: CSADSRQNSYEQYF
clone_size: once; j_call: TRBJ2-5; v_call: TRBV20-1; d_call: TRBD2; cdr3_nt: TGCAGTGCTAGAGATAGCGGGAGAACGAAGACCCAGTACTTC; cdr3_aa: CSARDSGRTKTQYF
clone_size: once; j_call: TRBJ2-7; v_call: TRBV28; d_call: TRBD2; cdr3_nt: TGTGCCAGCAGATCCGGGGCTAGCGGGTTCTACGAGCAGTACTTC; cdr3_aa: CASRSGASGFYEQYF
clone_size: -; j_call: TRBJ2-1; v_call: TRBV5-1; d_call: TRBD2; cdr3_nt: TGCGCCAGCTCTATCACGGCGGGAGCGAACAATGAGCAGTTCTTC; cdr3_aa: CASSITAGANNEQFF
clone_size: -; j_call: TRBJ2-5; v_call: TRBV20-1; d_call: -; cdr3_nt: TGCAGTGCTAATGGGGGACCCAAAGAGACCCAGTACTTC; cdr3_aa: CSANGGPKETQYF
clone_size: -; j_call: TRBJ2-3; v_call: TRBV20-1; d_call: TRBD1; cdr3_nt: TGCAGTGCTAGAGGGGACAGTAGGGATACGCAGTATTTT; cdr3_aa: CSARGDSRDTQYF
clone_size: -; j_call: TRBJ2-3; v_call: TRBV27; d_call: TRBD2; cdr3_nt: TGTGCCAGCAGTCCCGGTAGCGGGAACCCTGATACGCAGTATTTT; cdr3_aa: CASSPGSGNPDTQYF
clone_size: few; j_call: TRBJ1-1; v_call: TRBV10-3; d_call: TRBD1; cdr3_nt: TGTGCCATCAGTGAGGAGCGGAGACAGGGGCCTGAAGCTTTCTTT; cdr3_aa: CAISEERRQGPEAFF
clone_size: -; j_call: TRBJ2-1; v_call: TRBV20-1; d_call: -; cdr3_nt: TGCAGTGCTAGAGACCCTCGGAGGGGACGACTATACAATGAGCAGTTCTTC; cdr3_aa: CSARDPRRGRLYNEQFF
clone_size: -; j_call: TRBJ2-3; v_call: TRBV14; d_call: TRBD1; cdr3_nt: TGTGCCAGCAGTCCTTGGACAGGGGGCACAGATACGCAGTATTTT; cdr3_aa: CASSPWTGGTDTQYF
clone_size: -; j_call: TRBJ2-5; v_call: TRBV5-1; d_call: TRBD2; cdr3_nt: TGCGCCAGCAGCACTGGGGGACTAGCCCACCAAGAGACCCAGTACTTC; cdr3_aa: CASSTGGLAHQETQYF
clone_size: -; j_call: TRBJ2-1; v_call: TRBV20-1; d_call: TRBD2; cdr3_nt: TGCAGTGCTACCCCGACTAGCGGGAAACACAATGAGCAGTTCTTC; cdr3_aa: CSATPTSGKHNEQFF
clone_size: -; j_call: TRBJ2-7; v_call: TRBV20-1; d_call: TRBD2; cdr3_nt: TGCAGTGCCGGGACTAGCGGGATTTACGAGCAGTACTTC; cdr3_aa: CSAGTSGIYEQYF
clone_size: few; j_call: TRBJ2-7; v_call: TRBV5-1; d_call: -; cdr3_nt: TGCGCCAGCAGCTTGAGGGGGACTCCCATCTACGAGCAGTACTTC; cdr3_aa: CASSLRGTPIYEQYF
clone_size: -; j_call: TRBJ1-4; v_call: TRBV20-1; d_call: -; cdr3_nt: TGCAGTGCTAGAGATCCCTCTGAGAGGTCGAATGAAAAACTGTTTTTT; cdr3_aa: CSARDPSERSNEKLFF
clone_size: -; j_call: TRBJ2-7; v_call: TRBV4-3; d_call: TRBD1; cdr3_nt: TGCGCCAGCAGCCAAGGGGACAGGGGCCACGAGCAGTACTTC; cdr3_aa: CASSQGDRGHEQYF
clone_size: once; j_call: TRBJ2-1; v_call: TRBV28; d_call: -; cdr3_nt: TGTCAAAACTTGGTCCAGGTCGGTGAGCAGTTCTTC; cdr3_aa: CQNLVQVGEQFF
clone_size: -; j_call: TRBJ2-2; v_call: TRBV27; d_call: -; cdr3_nt: TGTGCCAGCCTCGTGCAGCCGAACACCGGGGAGCTGTTTTTT; cdr3_aa: CASLVQPNTGELFF
clone_size: -; j_call: TRBJ1-1; v_call: TRBV5-6; d_call: TRBD1; cdr3_nt: TGTGCCAGCAGCTTACCGGGACAGGGGGCCACTGAAGCTTTCTTT; cdr3_aa: CASSLPGQGATEAFF
clone_size: -; j_call: TRBJ2-1; v_call: TRBV3-1; d_call: TRBD2; cdr3_nt: TGTGCCAGCAGCGCCCGAACTAGCGGTTATTACAATGAGCAGTTCTTC; cdr3_aa: CASSARTSGYYNEQFF
clone_size: -; j_call: TRBJ2-1; v_call: TRBV28; d_call: -; cdr3_nt: TGTGCCAGCAGTTTGGGGAGTGACTCCTACAATGAGCAGTTCTTC; cdr3_aa: CASSLGSDSYNEQFF
clone_size: -; j_call: TRBJ2-3; v_call: TRBV15; d_call: -; cdr3_nt: TGTGCCACCAGCAGCGGAAGGCTGGGTACGCAGTATTTT; cdr3_aa: CATSSGRLGTQYF
clone_size: -; j_call: TRBJ2-1; v_call: TRBV4-1; d_call: -; cdr3_nt: TGCGCCAGCAGCCAAGAACCCCAGGGGCAGTTCTTC; cdr3_aa: CASSQEPQGQFF
clone_size: -; j_call: TRBJ2-5; v_call: TRBV19; d_call: -; cdr3_nt: TGTGCCAGTAGTATAGTGCAGGTAGTGGAGACCCAGTACTTC; cdr3_aa: CASSIVQVVETQYF
clone_size: -; j_call: TRBJ2-5; v_call: TRBV5-1; d_call: -; cdr3_nt: TGCGCCAGCAGCTCGACCGGGACTGGGGAAGAGACCCAGTACTTC; cdr3_aa: CASSSTGTGEETQYF
clone_size: -; j_call: TRBJ2-3; v_call: TRBV7-3; d_call: -; cdr3_nt: TGTGCCAGCAGCTTAACGGGCCCGCGCGGTGGAGATACGCAGTATTTT; cdr3_aa: CASSLTGPRGGDTQYF
clone_size: -; j_call: TRBJ2-7; v_call: TRBV28; d_call: TRBD1; cdr3_nt: TGTGCCAGCAGTTCCCTTGGGACAGGGGGGGTCTACGAGCAGTACTTC; cdr3_aa: CASSSLGTGGVYEQYF
clone_size: few; j_call: TRBJ2-7; v_call: TRBV7-8; d_call: TRBD1; cdr3_nt: TGTGCCAGCAGCGCAGGGGGTCTTCGCTACGAGCAGTACTTC; cdr3_aa: CASSAGGLRYEQYF
clone_size: few; j_call: TRBJ2-7; v_call: TRBV7-2; d_call: TRBD2; cdr3_nt: TGTGCCAGCAGCAATAGCGGGAGGGAGCAGTACTTC; cdr3_aa: CASSNSGREQYF
clone_size: few; j_call: TRBJ2-3; v_call: TRBV5-6; d_call: -; cdr3_nt: TGTGCCAGCAGCTTTCACACAGATACGCAGTATTTT; cdr3_aa: CASSFHTDTQYF
clone_size: few; j_call: TRBJ2-7; v_call: TRBV7-2; d_call: TRBD1; cdr3_nt: TGTGCCAGCAGCTTAAGTTTTGGACAGGGCTACGAGCAGTACTTC; cdr3_aa: CASSLSFGQGYEQYF
clone_size: few; j_call: TRBJ2-7; v_call: TRBV28; d_call: -; cdr3_nt: TGTGCCAGCAGTTGGGTAGTGGGATACGAGCAGTACTTC; cdr3_aa: CASSWVVGYEQYF
clone_size: few; j_call: TRBJ2-7; v_call: TRBV3-1; d_call: -; cdr3_nt: TGTGCCAGCAGCCCTCGGACAGTCTCCTACGAGCAGTACTTC; cdr3_aa: CASSPRTVSYEQYF
clone_size: few; j_call: TRBJ1-2; v_call: TRBV4-2; d_call: -; cdr3_nt: TGTGCCAGCAGCCAAGATCGGGAGTACGAGGACTATGGCTACACCTTC; cdr3_aa: CASSQDREYEDYGYTF
clone_size: -; j_call: TRBJ2-1; v_call: TRBV7-2; d_call: TRBD2; cdr3_nt: TGTGCCAGCAGCTTCCCGACTAGCGGGGGCTCCTACAATGAGCAGTTCTTC; cdr3_aa: CASSFPTSGGSYNEQFF